The 17 T cell receptor beta chains reported below all come from one sample, sequenced in a study of CD8 T cells in ankylosing spondylitis. Each CDR3 protein gets one entry after TCRdb re-called the 5' RACE reads with MiXCR. The profile covers about 150,000 distinct CDR3 sequences, with 11% appearing a single time and about 3.8% taken by the ten largest. The sequencing input was blood, either unsorted or a sorted T cell fraction (not recorded which). The receptor set was obtained from a female donor with ankylosing spondylitis or in good health (not recorded which).

This clonotype has at least ten counts. V and J are TRBV7-9 and TRBJ2-3; D may match TRBD1 or TRBD2 (5 bases each). Germline lookup yields CDR1 SEHNR and CDR2 FQNEAQ (reference sequence). The CDR3 loop spans 14 amino acids. V lost 0 bases and J lost 2, with 6 bases in between. CDR3: CASSLAGVTDTQYF. The DNA of the CDR3 is TGTGCCAGCAGCTTAGCGGGGGTCACAGATACGCAGTATTTT.

This chain connects TRBV5-1 to TRBJ1-4, with D possibly being TRBD1 (6 bases). CDR3 length: 16 residues. The germline V and J ends were trimmed by 2 bases and 2 bases, with 13 bases remaining between them. Germline V gene lookup returns CDR1 SGHRS and CDR2 YFSETQ. The CDR3 reads CASSFGRGVTNEKLFF. DNA of the CDR3: TGCGCCAGCAGCTTCGGCAGGGGCGTTACTAATGAAAAACTGTTTTTT.

This clonotype was recorded many times. V and J are TRBV5-5 and TRBJ2-7; the match to TRBD2 covers 7 bases. Trimming removed 5 bases from V and 2 bases from J; junction bases left unmatched: 4. There are 13 residues in the CDR3. Germline V CDR1 and CDR2: SGHKS, YYEKEE (reference sequence). DNA for the CDR3: TGTGCCAGCAGACAGCGGGGAGCCTACGAGCAGTACTTC. This encodes CASRQRGAYEQYF.

This clonotype was picked up many times. The chain links TRBV5-1 to TRBJ1-1; possible D gene TRBD1, 6 bases. The V and J ends lost 2 bases and 1 base respectively, with 12 bases between them. The CDR3 has 15 residues. Looked up from germline, CDR1 is SGHRS and CDR2 is YFSETQ. This CDR3 is CASSFHRVENTEAFF. The CDR3 DNA reads TGCGCCAGCAGCTTTCACAGGGTAGAGAACACTGAAGCTTTCTTT. The full variable domain, its missing parts supplied by reference TRBV5-1 and TRBJ1-1, is KAGVTQTPRYLIKTRGQQVTLSCSPISGHRSVSWYQQTPGQGLQFLFEYFSETQRNKGNFPGRFSGRQFSNSRSEMNVSTLELGDSALYLCASSFHRVENTEAFFGQGTRLTVV.

This clonotype showed up just a few times. The chain couples TRBV18 to TRBJ1-1; D remains unclear. The CDR3 is 14 residues long. V lost 2 bases and J lost 2, with 9 bases in between. Germline CDR1 is KGHSH and CDR2 is LQKENI. The CDR3 region has the DNA TGTGCCAGCTCACCAAGGGAGGGAAACACTGAAGCTTTCTTT. Its protein is CASSPREGNTEAFF.

This clonotype was detected many times. This chain connects TRBV5-1 to TRBJ2-3; TRBD2 agrees at 12 bases. Per germline, CDR1 SGHRS and CDR2 YFSETQ. The CDR3 spans 16 residues. The J segment lost 2 bases and the V segment lost 3 bases, leaving 4 bases of the junction unmatched. The CDR3 DNA reads as TGCGCCAGCAGCTCCCTAGCGGGGGGGTTCACAGATACGCAGTATTTT. It yields the protein CASSSLAGGFTDTQYF.

This clonotype came up many times. This chain's CDR3 is CASSPIPGPRTEAFF. DNA for the CDR3: TGTGCCAGCAGTCCTATACCGGGCCCCAGGACTGAAGCTTTCTTT. The rearrangement uses TRBV7-2 and TRBJ1-1; D not certain. Deletions cut 6 bases from V and 5 bases from J, with 19 bases between. There are 15 residues in the CDR3. Per germline, CDR1 SGHTA and CDR2 FQGNSA.

This clonotype came up many times. The V and J genes are TRBV7-6 and TRBJ2-5; no definite D call. Trimming shortened V by 2 bases and J by 5 bases, and 6 bases separated the two germline ends. CDR1 and CDR2 (germline): SGHVS, FNYEAQ. The CDR3 sequence is 12 residues long. The CDR3 region is CASSLNDETQYF. For the CDR3, the DNA is TGTGCCAGCAGCTTAAATGACGAGACCCAGTACTTC.

This clonotype was seen repeatedly, ten times or more. This chain joins TRBV7-7 and TRBJ2-3; no firm D call. The germline gives CDR1 SSHAT, CDR2 FNYEAQ (reference sequence). This CDR3 region has 14 residues. Trimming removed 5 bases at V and 4 bases at J, with 13 bases between. The CDR3 DNA sequence: TGTGCCAGCAGCCCCCTTTCAGACGCAGATACGCAGTATTTT. The encoded protein is CASSPLSDADTQYF.

This clonotype was seen many times. The chain is built from TRBV9 and TRBJ1-1; TRBD1 matches at 7 bases. V was clipped by 7 bases and J by 0 bases; unmatched bases: 9. The CDR3 runs to 15 residues. The V gene's germline CDR1 is SGDLS and CDR2 YYNGEE. CDR3 region: CASGPNRGLNTEAFF. For the CDR3, the DNA is TGTGCCAGCGGTCCCAACAGGGGTCTGAACACTGAAGCTTTCTTT. Combining the CDR3 with reference TRBV9 and TRBJ1-1 gives the whole variable domain DSGVTQTPKHLITATGQRVTLRCSPRSGDLSVYWYQQSLDQGLQFLIQYYNGEERAKGNILERFSAQQFPDLHSELNLSSLELGDSALYFCASGPNRGLNTEAFFGQGTRLTVV.

This clonotype was seen a few times. The chain joins TRBV10-3 to TRBJ2-7; 8 bases fit TRBD1. The CDR3 loop spans 12 amino acids. V lost 6 bases, J lost 5 bases, and 3 bases stayed unmatched. CDR1 and CDR2 (germline): ENHRY, SYGVKD. The CDR3 loop is CAIRDRADEQYF. DNA for the CDR3: TGTGCCATCAGGGACAGGGCAGACGAGCAGTACTTC.

The rearrangement joins TRBV28 to TRBJ2-5; the D gene is possibly TRBD1 (6 bases). The germline V gene has CDR1 MDHEN and CDR2 SYDVKM. Trimming pared 8 bases from V and 5 bases from J, leaving 21 bases between. The CDR3 has 15 residues. CDR3 sequence reads: CASAGAPEGMETQYF. For the CDR3, the DNA is TGTGCCAGCGCAGGGGCCCCGGAAGGCATGGAGACCCAGTACTTC.

This clonotype was detected many times. The chain recombines TRBV29-1 with TRBJ1-5; D is uncertain. V was trimmed by 7 bases and J by 0 bases, leaving 22 bases between them. CDR1 is SQVTM, CDR2 ANQGSEA, per germline. The CDR3 is 17 amino acids. In DNA, the CDR3 is TGCAGCGCCGCGACAAGGGATGATTTTTATAGCAATCAGCCCCAGCATTTT. It is translated as CSAATRDDFYSNQPQHF.

There are many counts of this clonotype. The chain joins TRBV25-1 to TRBJ1-2; D not certain. Germline assignment: CDR1 MGHDK and CDR2 SYGVNS. V lost 0 bases and J 7 bases, leaving 9 bases between the germline ends. The CDR3 contains 13 residues. CDR3 in DNA: TGTGCCAGCAGTGAATACAGCGTAGCTGGCTACACCTTC. Translation gives CASSEYSVAGYTF.

Ten or more counts support this clonotype. This chain joins TRBV4-1 and TRBJ2-2; unclear D gene. Deletions cut 0 bases from V and 8 bases from J, with 1 base between. Germline V gives CDR1 MGHRA, CDR2 YSYEKL. The CDR3 extends over 11 amino acids. In nucleotides, the CDR3 is TGCGCCAGCAGCCAAGATGGGGAGCTGTTTTTT. Its protein product is CASSQDGELFF.

The V call is TRBV12-3 or TRBV12-4, the J call TRBJ1-5; a weak D match, TRBD1 (5 bases). V was cut by 4 bases and J by 5 bases, with 9 bases left in between. CDR3 length: 13 amino acids. The CDR3: CASSSFRDQPQHF. The CDR3 DNA reads as TGTGCCAGCAGTTCATTCAGGGATCAGCCCCAGCATTTT.

There are many counts of this clonotype. The chain joins TRBV12-3 or TRBV12-4 to TRBJ2-7, with D maybe TRBD2 (6 bases). The CDR3 is made up of 14 amino acids. Trimming removed 8 bases at V and 1 base at J, with 15 bases between. The CDR3 loop is CASGTWTESYEQYF. The CDR3 coding sequence is TGTGCCAGCGGGACTTGGACGGAATCCTACGAGCAGTACTTC.